This T cell receptor beta chain stems from a study of identifying expanded T cells in peripheral blood. The protocol was immunoSEQ multiplex PCR, while the TCRdb copy is restricted to in-frame clones and leaves out a portion. This repertoire shows 85,000 to 100,000 clones, approximately 89% found once; its top ten account for approximately 4%. No infections or other immune events were documented during collection. The junction had 10 bases not matched to a gene; V was cut back by 4 bases and J by 4 bases. Germline lookup yields CDR1 SGHNT and CDR2 YYREEE (reference sequence). The CDR3 covers 16 residues.

This receptor was identified in a person between 18 and 75 years old in good health. V gene TRBV5-4 combines with J gene TRBJ2-2; 7 nucleotides line up with TRBD2. The sequenced sample was blood. The CDR3 coding sequence is TGTGCCAGCAGCCTGGGACTCCCGGGGGGCACCGGGGAGCTGTTTTTT. Residues: CASSLGLPGGTGELFF.